The source of this TCR beta chain is a study of blood T cell repertoires in COVID-19. Study-level background: From the United States, Italy and Spain came samples of acute and convalescent COVID-19. Nucleic acid was either cDNA or gDNA, and it came from T cells, B-cell-depleted T cells, or PBMCs.

Recruitment covered over 20 US areas and drew participants whose ages spanned roughly 18 to 100 years. Participants had their cohort set by participant-reported clinical history. Of note for this clone: The germline gene is not matched at one end of the junction; a read error may be the cause. Other DNA sequences in the sample encode the same CDR3.

Per the germline V gene, CDR1 is SGHRS and CDR2 is YFSETQ. This CDR3 comprises 13 residues. Sequencing was performed with immunoSEQ multiplex PCR; in TCRdb, only in-frame clones are kept and a portion is missing. This sample carries 300,000 to 350,000 clones, almost 90% of them seen once, and the ten largest clones take around 4.3%. What was sequenced was PBMCs or T cells enriched from blood (not recorded which). The source is a woman aged 18-29 years with acute COVID-19. The rearrangement joins TRBV5-1 to TRBJ2-3; 9 bases map to TRBD1. CDR3 amino acids: CASRTGGTDTQYF. CDR3 in DNA: TGCGCCAGCCGAACAGGGGGCACTGATACGCAGTATTTT.